The 24 T cell receptor beta chains below come from one sample, sequenced in a study of CD8+ T cells in alopecia areata. Investigators isolated RNA and reverse transcribed it into cDNA to act as the sequencing template. Clones were sequenced by immunoSEQ multiplex PCR, and TCRdb holds only the in-frame ones, with some missing. This table has around 270,000 clones, 58% appearing once. Treatment here: oral pan-JAK inhibitor, 5-10 mg twice daily. The source was CD4+ T cells sorted from blood, collected at week 24, from a patient treated with tofacitinib. Every receptor here comes from a human donor with alopecia areata.

The chain employs TRBV6-1 and TRBJ2-5; a weak D match, TRBD1 (5 bases). Germline V gene lookup returns CDR1 MNHNS and CDR2 SASEGT. Trimming cost V 7 bases and J 2 bases, with 11 bases left between them. There are 13 residues in the CDR3. CDR3 bases: TGTGCCAGCACTGAGACAGTACAAGAGACCCAGTACTTC. Translating it yields CASTETVQETQYF.

CDR3 sequence reads: CASSEWTSYEQYF. CDR3 coding DNA: TGTGCCAGCAGTGAATGGACTTCCTACGAGCAGTACTTC. The rearrangement links TRBV25-1 to TRBJ2-7; a possible D gene is TRBD2 (5 bases). CDR3 length: 13 amino acids. Per germline, CDR1 MGHDK and CDR2 SYGVNS. Trimming took off 1 base at V and 1 base at J, with 5 bases between the two ends.

This chain connects TRBV6-5 to TRBJ2-1; D remains ambiguous. This CDR3 is built from 15 residues. V gave up 2 bases and J gave up 0 bases, with 8 bases separating them. CDR1 and CDR2 from the germline V gene are MNHEY and SVGAGI. Written as DNA, the CDR3 is TGTGCCAGCAGTTACCGGCCGGACTCCTACAATGAGCAGTTCTTC. Amino acids: CASSYRPDSYNEQFF.

The chain uses TRBV6-5 and TRBJ1-2, with 7 bases aligning to TRBD1. The CDR3 length is 13 residues. J lost 4 bases, V lost 6 bases, and 5 bases had no gene match. Per the germline V gene, CDR1 is MNHEY and CDR2 is SVGAGI. CDR3 nucleotides: TGTGCCAGCAGCAACAGGGGCCTCTATGGCTACACCTTC. It is translated as CASSNRGLYGYTF.

This chain links TRBV9 with TRBJ2-5; 10 nucleotides line up with TRBD2. The germline gives CDR1 SGDLS, CDR2 YYNGEE. The CDR3 consists of 16 residues. Trimming removed 1 base from V and 3 bases from J; junction bases left unmatched: 6. For the CDR3, the DNA is TGTGCCAGCAGCGTACGGCCTAGCGGGGGCAAAGAGACCCAGTACTTC. Its translation is CASSVRPSGGKETQYF.

The genes are TRBV29-1 and TRBJ1-6; 11 nucleotides align to TRBD1. V was clipped by 6 bases and J by 8 bases; unmatched bases: 3. Germline lookup yields CDR1 SQVTM and CDR2 ANQGSEA. The CDR3 is 13 residues long. The CDR3, as DNA: TGCAGCGTGGGACAGGGGGAGGATTCACCCCTCCACTTT. It is translated as CSVGQGEDSPLHF.

V gene TRBV29-1 combines with J gene TRBJ2-3; D unresolved. CDR3 length: 14 residues. The V and J ends lost 1 base and 2 bases respectively, with 10 bases between them. The germline CDR1 and CDR2 sequences are SQVTM and ANQGSEA. This chain's CDR3 is CSVEAYASTDTQYF. The CDR3 bases are TGCAGCGTTGAAGCATACGCCTCCACAGATACGCAGTATTTT.

This clone was observed once. The genes are TRBV2 and TRBJ2-7, with D perhaps TRBD2 (5 bases). The CDR3 is made up of 12 amino acids. Germline V gene data show CDR1 as SNHLY and CDR2 as FYNNEI. With 5 bases removed from V and 2 bases from J, the gap between germline ends came to 7 bases. The CDR3 here is CASSPTTYEQYF. The CDR3 nucleotides read TGTGCCAGCAGTCCGACTACCTACGAGCAGTACTTC. Combining the CDR3 with reference TRBV2 and TRBJ2-7 gives the whole variable domain EPEVTQTPSHQVTQMGQEVILRCVPISNHLYFYWYRQILGQKVEFLVSFYNNEISEKSEIFDDQFSVERPDGSNFTLKIRSTKLEDSAMYFCASSPTTYEQYFGPGTRLTVT.

This clone was observed a handful of times. The chain joins TRBV7-9 to TRBJ2-1; a weak D match, TRBD1 (5 bases). This CDR3 contains 12 residues. The germline V gene has CDR1 SEHNR and CDR2 FQNEAQ (reference sequence). V was pared by 5 bases and J by 10 bases, with 12 bases between. CDR3: CASSPPAGEQFF. As DNA, the CDR3 is TGTGCCAGCAGCCCGCCGGCAGGGGAGCAGTTCTTC.

This clone was counted between two and nine times. The sample holds other DNA sequences that translate to the same CDR3. The chain links TRBV29-1 to TRBJ1-1, with 8 bases aligning to TRBD1. This CDR3 region has 11 residues. From germline, CDR1 is SQVTM and CDR2 ANQGSEA. With V trimmed by 5 bases and J by 7 bases, 3 bases remained unmatched. The CDR3 DNA reads as TGCAGCGTTCGGACAGGGCTTGAAGCTTTCTTT. Translating gives CSVRTGLEAFF.

The chain is built from TRBV7-2 and TRBJ1-6; D gene uncertain. In germline, CDR1 is SGHTA, CDR2 FQGNSA. V lost 2 bases to trimming and J lost 3 bases, with 17 bases between them. This CDR3 has 18 residues. This chain's CDR3 is CASSLSMGSFGYNSPLHF. In DNA, the CDR3 is TGTGCCAGCAGCTTAAGTATGGGGTCATTCGGCTATAATTCACCCCTCCACTTT.

The J gene is TRBJ2-5, the V gene TRBV14; 8 positions match TRBD2. With V trimmed by 4 bases and J by 4 bases, 8 bases remained unmatched. Germline CDR1 and CDR2: SGHDN and FVKESK. The length of the CDR3 is 15 residues. The DNA of the CDR3 is TGTGCCAGCAGCCGCCCGGGACTAGTCCGAGAGACCCAGTACTTC. This codes for CASSRPGLVRETQYF.

J is TRBJ2-7 and V is TRBV29-1, with 7 bases that match TRBD1. The junction had 8 bases not matched to a gene; V was cut back by 4 bases and J by 2 bases. This CDR3 spans 14 amino acids. Germline V gene data show CDR1 as SQVTM and CDR2 as ANQGSEA. CDR3: CSVGPGTATYEQYF. CDR3 DNA sequence: TGCAGCGTTGGACCCGGGACAGCAACCTACGAGCAGTACTTC.

The sample holds one count of this clone. The chain joins TRBV28 to TRBJ2-1; TRBD1 might be the D (6 bases). With 7 bases removed from V and 4 bases from J, the gap between germline ends came to 17 bases. The CDR3 length is 15 residues. CDR1 is MDHEN, CDR2 SYDVKM, per germline. CDR3 loop: CASILRQGIYNEQFF. The CDR3 nucleotides are TGTGCCAGCATTCTACGGCAGGGGATATACAATGAGCAGTTCTTC.

In its sample, this clone was seen a few times. CDR3 nucleotide sequence: TGTGCCAGCAGTTTACAGGGGGCGGAAGGTGAAAAACTGTTTTTT. Protein product: CASSLQGAEGEKLFF. The V and J genes are TRBV28 and TRBJ1-4; 8 bases line up with TRBD1. Trimming removed 2 bases from V and 7 bases from J; junction bases left unmatched: 6. CDR3 length: 15 residues. Germline V CDR1 and CDR2: MDHEN, SYDVKM.

On this clone: The sample holds other DNA sequences that translate to the same CDR3. This chain joins TRBV30 and TRBJ2-3; a weak D match, TRBD2 (6 bases). The CDR3 consists of 14 residues. V dropped 3 bases and J dropped 0 bases, with 10 bases sitting between them. The germline V gene has CDR1 GTSNPN and CDR2 SVGIG (reference sequence). In nucleotides, the CDR3 is TGTGCCTGGAGCGCAGGGACTAGCACAGATACGCAGTATTTT. Its translation is CAWSAGTSTDTQYF.

The chain combines TRBV28 with TRBJ2-3, with 7 bases lining up with TRBD2. Germline CDR1 is MDHEN and CDR2 is SYDVKM. The CDR3 covers 15 residues. With 5 bases clipped from V and 0 bases from J, the junction kept 5 bases outside the gene matches. CDR3 sequence reads: CASSKGRGSTDTQYF. The CDR3 DNA reads TGTGCCAGCAGTAAAGGGAGGGGTAGCACAGATACGCAGTATTTT.

To note about this clone: The junction departs from the called germline gene at one end, perhaps through a read error. V gene TRBV4-3 combines with J gene TRBJ1-1; D perhaps matches TRBD1 (6 bases). CDR3 length: 13 amino acids. Germline V gene data show CDR1 as LGHNA and CDR2 as YSLEER. As DNA, the CDR3 is TGCGCCAGCAGCCAAGATTCCGGGGGGGCGACTGTCTTT. It is translated as CASSQDSGGATVF.

The J gene is TRBJ2-1, the V gene TRBV25-1; no firm D call. Looked up from germline, CDR1 is MGHDK and CDR2 is SYGVNS. The CDR3 consists of 12 residues. V lost 5 bases and J lost 6, with 8 bases in between. For the CDR3, the DNA is TGTGCCAGCAGTCTCCTTCGCAATGAGCAGTTCTTC. This codes for CASSLLRNEQFF.

This chain uses TRBV23-1 with TRBJ2-3; D possibly matches TRBD1 or TRBD2 (5 bases each). TRBV23-1 is classed as an ORF, of uncertain function. Between the trimmed V and J ends, which lost 5 bases and 0 bases, there was a span of 18 bases. CDR3 length: 17 residues. CDR3 sequence: CASSSWVGTESTDTQYF. The DNA of the CDR3 is TGCGCCAGCAGTTCATGGGTGGGGACCGAGAGCACAGATACGCAGTATTTT.

This clone has only one observation. V and J are TRBV9 and TRBJ2-6; no clear D gene. The CDR3 sequence is 17 residues long. Between the trimmed V and J ends, which lost 0 bases and 4 bases, there was a span of 14 bases. Germline V gene data show CDR1 as SGDLS and CDR2 as YYNGEE. This CDR3 reads CASSVGSLSSGANVLTF. The CDR3 nucleotides read TGTGCCAGCAGCGTAGGTTCTTTGAGTTCCGGGGCCAACGTCCTGACTTTC.

This sequence joins TRBV25-1 and TRBJ2-7, with D hard to call. With 0 bases removed from V and 3 bases from J, the gap between germline ends came to 12 bases. This CDR3 spans 15 amino acids. CDR1 and CDR2 from the germline V gene are MGHDK and SYGVNS. The CDR3 DNA sequence: TGTGCCAGCAGTGAATATAGGGTGCTAGGCTACGAGCAGTACTTC. Protein sequence: CASSEYRVLGYEQYF.

V gene TRBV2 combines with J gene TRBJ2-3; 9 bases align to TRBD2. This CDR3 is 20 amino acids long. Germline CDR1 SNHLY, CDR2 FYNNEI. With 1 base clipped from V and 4 bases from J, the junction kept 18 bases outside the gene matches. CDR3 bases: TGTGCCAGCAGTGAAGTTGGGGTAAGCGGGGGGCCATCCCCTCCAGATACGCAGTATTTT. It specifies CASSEVGVSGGPSPPDTQYF. Combining the CDR3 with reference TRBV2 and TRBJ2-3 gives the whole variable domain EPEVTQTPSHQVTQMGQEVILRCVPISNHLYFYWYRQILGQKVEFLVSFYNNEISEKSEIFDDQFSVERPDGSNFTLKIRSTKLEDSAMYFCASSEVGVSGGPSPPDTQYFGPGTRLTVL.

The chain links TRBV7-8 to TRBJ2-1, with D perhaps given as TRBD1 or TRBD2 (5 bases each). From germline, CDR1 is SGHVS and CDR2 FQNEAQ. The CDR3 spans 15 residues. Between the trimmed V and J ends, which lost 1 base and 12 bases, there was a span of 19 bases. This CDR3 is CASSLGTSVGRVQFF. In DNA form, the CDR3 reads TGTGCCAGCAGCTTAGGGACCAGTGTGGGACGGGTGCAGTTCTTC. The whole variable domain, filled in from reference TRBV7-8 and TRBJ2-1, reads GAGVSQSPRYKVAKRGQDVALRCDPISGHVSLFWYQQALGQGPEFLTYFQNEAQLDKSGLPSDRFFAERPEGSVSTLKIQRTQQEDSAVYLCASSLGTSVGRVQFFGPGTRLTVL.